A selection of T cell receptor beta chains follows, all from one sample in a study of cytomegalovirus exposure and HLA in healthy donors. TCRdb's table, derived via immunoSEQ multiplex PCR, lists solely in-frame clones and lacks some. The sample holds 130,000 to 150,000 clones, approximately 83% seen once. The sequenced sample consisted of PBMCs. All receptors come from a man aged 40-49 years in good health and CMV-seropositive. Both conserved end residues are part of each CDR3. Fields, in order: V gene, clone size, D gene, J gene, CDR3 protein, CDR3 DNA. D genes are given only for firm matches. Clone size is given for some rows only: seen once, a few or many times, or a class if the clone is expanded.

V gene: TRBV7-6
clone size: -
D gene: -
J gene: TRBJ2-1
CDR3 protein: CASSLVVAEQFF
CDR3 DNA: TGTGCCAGCAGCTTAGTGGTGGCTGAGCAGTTCTTC

V gene: TRBV27
clone size: -
D gene: -
J gene: TRBJ1-5
CDR3 protein: CASSYAGQINQPQHF
CDR3 DNA: TGTGCCAGCAGTTACGCCGGACAGATCAATCAGCCCCAGCATTTT

V gene: TRBV7-3
clone size: -
D gene: -
J gene: TRBJ2-7
CDR3 protein: CASSVGSESSYEQYF
CDR3 DNA: TGTGCCAGCTCCGTCGGGTCTGAAAGCTCCTACGAGCAGTACTTC

V gene: TRBV19
clone size: -
D gene: TRBD1
J gene: TRBJ2-3
CDR3 protein: CASSRRQGEADTQYF
CDR3 DNA: TGTGCCAGTAGTCGTAGACAGGGAGAGGCAGATACGCAGTATTTT

V gene: TRBV5-6
clone size: once
D gene: -
J gene: TRBJ1-3
CDR3 protein: CASSWAGGNTIYF
CDR3 DNA: TGTGCCAGCAGCTGGGCAGGCGGAAACACCATATATTTT

V gene: TRBV27
clone size: -
D gene: TRBD2
J gene: TRBJ2-1
CDR3 protein: CASSFTLMRTSGINEQFF
CDR3 DNA: TGTGCCAGCAGTTTTACCCTTATGCGGACTAGCGGGATCAATGAGCAGTTCTTC

V gene: TRBV7-9
clone size: -
D gene: TRBD2
J gene: TRBJ2-1
CDR3 protein: CASSPFSGLAGYEQFF
CDR3 DNA: TGTGCCAGCAGCCCGTTTAGCGGACTAGCGGGATACGAGCAGTTCTTC

V gene: TRBV7-7
clone size: -
D gene: TRBD1
J gene: TRBJ2-2
CDR3 protein: CASSFGTGYTGELFF
CDR3 DNA: TGTGCTAGCAGCTTCGGGACAGGGTACACCGGGGAGCTGTTTTTT

V gene: TRBV5-4
clone size: -
D gene: TRBD2
J gene: TRBJ2-1
CDR3 protein: CASSLLAGGTNEQFF
CDR3 DNA: TGTGCCAGCAGCTTGCTAGCGGGGGGGACCAATGAGCAGTTCTTC

V gene: TRBV19
clone size: -
D gene: TRBD2
J gene: TRBJ2-1
CDR3 protein: CATRELAVNYNEQFF
CDR3 DNA: TGTGCCACCAGGGAGCTAGCGGTGAACTACAATGAGCAGTTCTTC

V gene: TRBV9
clone size: -
D gene: -
J gene: TRBJ2-5
CDR3 protein: CASSPLFYPETQYF
CDR3 DNA: TGTGCCAGCAGCCCCCTATTTTATCCGGAGACCCAGTACTTC

V gene: TRBV27
clone size: -
D gene: TRBD1
J gene: TRBJ2-1
CDR3 protein: CASSLWGGTGGYNEQFF
CDR3 DNA: TGTGCCAGCAGTTTATGGGGAGGGACAGGGGGTTACAATGAGCAGTTCTTC

V gene: TRBV2
clone size: -
D gene: -
J gene: TRBJ1-3
CDR3 protein: CASTLNRAVSGNTIYF
CDR3 DNA: TGTGCCAGCACCCTGAACAGAGCCGTCTCTGGAAACACCATATATTTT

V gene: TRBV9
clone size: -
D gene: -
J gene: TRBJ1-2
CDR3 protein: CASSVGGGLYGYTF
CDR3 DNA: TGTGCCAGCAGCGTAGGTGGAGGCCTCTATGGCTACACCTTC

V gene: TRBV6-1
clone size: -
D gene: -
J gene: TRBJ2-2
CDR3 protein: CASQTGTLNTGELFF
CDR3 DNA: TGTGCCAGCCAAACAGGGACGTTGAACACCGGGGAGCTGTTTTTT

V gene: TRBV5-1
clone size: -
D gene: -
J gene: TRBJ1-2
CDR3 protein: CASSPDRTGGYTF
CDR3 DNA: TGCGCCAGCAGTCCTGACAGGACCGGCGGCTACACCTTC